This TCR beta chain stems from a study of T cells after yellow fever vaccination. Study-wide results and limits: Post-booster reappearance was seen for most primary-vaccination clones (96% CD4, around 88% CD8). Peaking on day 5 versus 15, the secondary response was faster but weaker. High-abundance clonotypes from the bulk population could contaminate FACS-sorted repertoires.

About this clonotype itself: Its antigen is as yet unknown.

Germline assignment: CDR1 LNHDA and CDR2 SQIVND (reference sequence). The CDR3 is 15 amino acids. V gave up 5 bases and J gave up 2 bases, with 14 bases separating them. Using its own MiXCR run on the 5' RACE reads, TCRdb lists one record per CDR3 protein. The table has 300,000 to 450,000 distinct CDR3 sequences, about 8.3% seen once. The sample consisted of PBMCs, taken 45 days after the first yellow fever vaccination. The rearrangement links TRBV19 to TRBJ2-3; D gene unclear. This clonotype was obtained from a man aged 18 to 29 who received the YFV17D yellow fever vaccine. The CDR3 nucleotides read TGTGCCAGTAGTCCTTCGAGCTCCCTCACAGATACGCAGTATTTT. Translating it yields CASSPSSSLTDTQYF.